This T cell receptor beta chain was profiled in a study of human thymus T cells. Regarding the study as a whole: V and J genes seemed to be used with bias in thymic and blood repertoires. Highly overlapping thymic repertoires among unrelated individuals were reported in related research.

Thymic samples were excised during corrective heart operations. Immunologically healthy infants in Finland undergoing congenital heart defect surgery were the donors. In the case of this clone: The antigen is undetermined.

The CDR3 runs 14 residues. Germline V gives CDR1 SGHDT, CDR2 YYEEEE. J lost 6 bases, V lost 5 bases, and 10 bases had no gene match. Sequencing used immunoSEQ multiplex PCR; TCRdb keeps in-frame clones, though not all of them. The sample includes tens of thousands of clones, 90% to 98% of them seen just once. Sequenced material: thymus tissue. This sequence joins TRBV5-6 and TRBJ2-7, with 8 bases identical to TRBD2. This sequence was found in a boy in the first two years of life with a congenital heart defect but otherwise immunologically healthy. The CDR3 DNA follows: TGTGCCAGCAGTCCCGAGCGGGGGATCATCGAGCAGTACTTC. Protein product: CASSPERGIIEQYF.